These T cell receptor beta chains were read from a single sample in a study of cytomegalovirus exposure and HLA in healthy donors. Here immunoSEQ multiplex PCR was the method, and the copy in TCRdb shows in-frame clones only, minus some. The sample lists 150,000 or so clones, about 88% occurring once. Source material: PBMCs. Receptors originate from a woman under 30 in good health and CMV-seropositive. Both conserved end residues are part of each CDR3. Each record gives: D gene, clone size, J gene, V gene, CDR3 DNA, CDR3 protein. The D gene is left open where the match is weak. Size tells how often a clone was seen (once, few, many) or the class of an expanded clone, and some rows leave it out.

>TRBD2|once|TRBJ2-1|TRBV29-1
TGCAGCGTTGAGTTTAGCGGGAGATCGTTCAATGAGCAGTTCTTC
CSVEFSGRSFNEQFF
>TRBD1|-|TRBJ2-7|TRBV11-1
TGTGCCAGCAGCTCCGGGACAGGGGCCTACGAGCAGTACTTC
CASSSGTGAYEQYF
>TRBD2|-|TRBJ2-1|TRBV9
TGTGCCAGCAGCGTAGGTTGGCTAGCGGGAATCAATGAGCAGTTCTTC
CASSVGWLAGINEQFF
>TRBD1|-|TRBJ1-1|TRBV4-2
TGTGCCAGCAGCCAAGATTCCCAGGGGGTACCTGAAGCTTTCTTT
CASSQDSQGVPEAFF
>-|-|TRBJ2-7|TRBV19
TGTGCCAGTAGTCATGGGGGGAACAACGAGCAGTACTTC
CASSHGGNNEQYF
>-|many|TRBJ1-4|TRBV2
TGTGCCAGCAGTGATAGAGAACAGGGAGGGGAAAAACTGTTTTTT
CASSDREQGGEKLFF
>TRBD2|few|TRBJ2-5|TRBV5-6
TGTGCCAGCAGCTTGGTGTCTAGCGGGAGTAAAGAGACCCAGTACTTC
CASSLVSSGSKETQYF
>TRBD1|-|TRBJ2-7|TRBV19
TGTGCCAGCACTAAGGACAGGGTGGAAGTCGAGCAGTACTTC
CASTKDRVEVEQYF
>-|-|TRBJ2-3|TRBV9
TGTGCCAGCAGCTCCCAGAGGGGGGATACGCAGTATTTT
CASSSQRGDTQYF
>TRBD1|few|TRBJ1-1|TRBV28
TGTGCCAGCAGCGGACAGGTTTGGGGCACTGAAGCTTTCTTT
CASSGQVWGTEAFF
>-|-|TRBJ1-5|TRBV30
TGTGCCTGGAGCCGTCGTCAGTATAGCAATCAGCCCCAGCATTTT
CAWSRRQYSNQPQHF
>TRBD2|-|TRBJ2-3|TRBV7-3
TGTGCCAGCAGCCGACTAGCGGGAGACTTGGCAGATACGCAGTATTTT
CASSRLAGDLADTQYF
>-|once|TRBJ2-5|TRBV4-3
TGCGCCAGCAGCCAAGGTCTAGCGCTCCAAGAGACCCAGTACTTC
CASSQGLALQETQYF
>-|-|TRBJ2-7|TRBV2
TGTGCCAGCAGGGTACAGAGTACCTACGAGCAGTACTTC
CASRVQSTYEQYF
>-|-|TRBJ1-5|TRBV6-5
TGTGCCAGCAGTCCCACGGTATATAGCAATCAGCCCCAGCATTTT
CASSPTVYSNQPQHF
>TRBD2|once|TRBJ2-1|TRBV9
TGTGCCAGCAGCGGATTAGCGGGAGGGCCTTACAATGAGCAGTTCTTC
CASSGLAGGPYNEQFF
>-|-|TRBJ1-5|TRBV6-5
TGTGCCAGCAGTCCCGGTACAGGAAGCAATCAGCCCCAGCATTTT
CASSPGTGSNQPQHF
>-|-|TRBJ1-4|TRBV5-6
TGTGCCAGCAGCTTGGGCCGGGAGAAGGGGGAAAAACTGTTTTTT
CASSLGREKGEKLFF
>-|-|TRBJ1-2|TRBV9
TGTGCCAGCAGCGGTACATCCTCCTCCTATGGCTACACCTTC
CASSGTSSSYGYTF
>-|once|TRBJ1-2|TRBV7-9
TGTGCCAGCAGCCCGTCCCTCAGAAGTGGCTACACCTTC
CASSPSLRSGYTF
>TRBD2|-|TRBJ2-7|TRBV5-3
TGTGCCAGAAGCTTGGCCAAGCGGGAGGGCAACGAGCAGTACTTC
CARSLAKREGNEQYF
>TRBD1|-|TRBJ1-4|TRBV9
TGTGCCAGCAGCTCTGGGACAGGGAATGAAAAACTGTTTTTT
CASSSGTGNEKLFF